These T cell receptor beta chains were read from a single sample in a study of blood T cell repertoires in COVID-19. Here immunoSEQ multiplex PCR was the method, and the copy in TCRdb shows in-frame clones only, minus some. Altogether a few hundred thousand clones are present, roughly 84% being singletons, with the ten largest covering 3%. Sequencing input: peripheral blood. The source of these receptors is a woman aged 25 to 39 who had recovered from COVID-19. Each CDR3 is given with its conserved first and last residue. D genes are given only for firm matches. The listing skips clone size in some rows; elsewhere it reads once, few, many or a size class.

CDR3 DNA: TGTGCCAGCTCACCACTGGGAGCGGGAGTGGAAACAGATACGCAGTATTTT
CDR3 protein: CASSPLGAGVETDTQYF
clone size: NA
V gene: TRBV18
J gene: TRBJ2-3
D gene: TRBD2

CDR3 DNA: TGTGCCAGCACTCCCCTCGGGGCCAACGTCCTGACTTTC
CDR3 protein: CASTPLGANVLTF
clone size: once
V gene: TRBV9
J gene: TRBJ2-6
D gene: NA

CDR3 DNA: TGCGCCAGCTACTCGTTCGGGTCGGATACGCAGTATTTT
CDR3 protein: CASYSFGSDTQYF
clone size: NA
V gene: TRBV5-1
J gene: TRBJ2-3
D gene: NA

CDR3 DNA: TGTGCCAGCAGCCTCGGGCGCGCGGGACCATCCTACGAGCAGTACTTC
CDR3 protein: CASSLGRAGPSYEQYF
clone size: NA
V gene: TRBV28
J gene: TRBJ2-7
D gene: NA

CDR3 DNA: TGTGCCAGCAGCCAAGGAGGAAAAGCTAACTATGGCTACACCTTC
CDR3 protein: CASSQGGKANYGYTF
clone size: NA
V gene: TRBV16
J gene: TRBJ1-2
D gene: NA

CDR3 DNA: TGTGCCAGCAGCTCCCTATTGGGGGCGCCTGGAAACACCATATATTTT
CDR3 protein: CASSSLLGAPGNTIYF
clone size: NA
V gene: TRBV5-6
J gene: TRBJ1-3
D gene: NA

CDR3 DNA: TGTGCCAGCAGTCCGCTCGGACAGGCGAATAGCAATCAGCCCCAGCATTTT
CDR3 protein: CASSPLGQANSNQPQHF
clone size: NA
V gene: TRBV6-6
J gene: TRBJ1-5
D gene: TRBD1

CDR3 DNA: TGTGCCAGTAGGCGGCGGGAGGGCACAGATACGCAGTATTTT
CDR3 protein: CASRRREGTDTQYF
clone size: NA
V gene: TRBV19
J gene: TRBJ2-3
D gene: TRBD2

CDR3 DNA: TGTGCCAGCAGCGGATCAACCGGGATCCACCACAATGAGCAGTTCTTC
CDR3 protein: CASSGSTGIHHNEQFF
clone size: NA
V gene: TRBV9
J gene: TRBJ2-1
D gene: NA

CDR3 DNA: TGTGCCAGCAGTGATGACAGAAACTACGAGCAGTACTTC
CDR3 protein: CASSDDRNYEQYF
clone size: NA
V gene: TRBV25-1
J gene: TRBJ2-7
D gene: NA

CDR3 DNA: TGCGCCAGCAGCTTGCAACCCCACGGGGAGACCCAGTACTTC
CDR3 protein: CASSLQPHGETQYF
clone size: once
V gene: TRBV5-1
J gene: TRBJ2-5
D gene: NA

CDR3 DNA: TGCAGCGAAAAACCGGGGACTCAAGAGACCCAGTACTTC
CDR3 protein: CSEKPGTQETQYF
clone size: NA
V gene: TRBV29-1
J gene: TRBJ2-5
D gene: NA

CDR3 DNA: TGCGCCAGCAGCTACACTAGCGGGAGTCCCGGGGAGCTGTTTTTT
CDR3 protein: CASSYTSGSPGELFF
clone size: NA
V gene: TRBV5-1
J gene: TRBJ2-2
D gene: TRBD2

CDR3 DNA: TGTGCCAGCAGTTTAAATCCCGGGACTTTCTCGTACGAGCAGTACTTC
CDR3 protein: CASSLNPGTFSYEQYF
clone size: NA
V gene: TRBV28
J gene: TRBJ2-7
D gene: NA